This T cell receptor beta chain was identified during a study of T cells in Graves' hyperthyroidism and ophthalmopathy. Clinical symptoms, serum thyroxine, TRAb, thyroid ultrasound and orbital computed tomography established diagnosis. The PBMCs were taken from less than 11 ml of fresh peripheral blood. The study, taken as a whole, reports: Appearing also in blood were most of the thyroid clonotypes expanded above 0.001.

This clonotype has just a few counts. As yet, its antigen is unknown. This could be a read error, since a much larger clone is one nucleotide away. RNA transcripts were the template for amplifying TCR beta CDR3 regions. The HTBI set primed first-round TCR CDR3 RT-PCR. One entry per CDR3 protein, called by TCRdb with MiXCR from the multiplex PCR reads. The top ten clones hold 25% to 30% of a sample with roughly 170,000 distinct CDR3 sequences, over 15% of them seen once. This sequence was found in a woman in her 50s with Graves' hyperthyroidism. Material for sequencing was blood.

Here the CDR3 reads CASGPLAGGPSDTQYF. The DNA for the CDR3 is TGTGCCAGCGGCCCCTTAGCGGGGGGGCCGTCAGATACGCAGTATTTT. The J gene is TRBJ2-3, the V gene TRBV9; TRBD2 aligns across 11 bases. Trimming cost V 7 bases and J 4 bases; bases outside gene matches: 11. Germline values: CDR1 SGDLS, CDR2 YYNGEE. The CDR3 loop spans 16 amino acids. The full variable domain, rest sourced from reference TRBV9 and TRBJ2-3, is DSGVTQTPKHLITATGQRVTLRCSPRSGDLSVYWYQQSLDQGLQFLIQYYNGEERAKGNILERFSAQQFPDLHSELNLSSLELGDSALYFCASGPLAGGPSDTQYFGPGTRLTVL.